Listed below are T cell receptor beta chains from one sample, sequenced in a study of blood T cells in healthy people across ages. One entry per CDR3 protein, called by TCRdb with MiXCR from the 5' RACE reads. The data hold some 850,000 distinct CDR3 sequences, with under 30% observed a single time. The same sample was also used in a study of T cells of mothers and their children.

Sequencing input: blood. These TCRs come from a boy aged 10-17 years in good health. Both conserved end residues are part of each CDR3. A D gene is named only where the DNA matches it firmly. Clone size is shown for a subset of rows, as once, few, many or a class of expanded clone.

D gene	clone size	V gene	J gene	CDR3 DNA	CDR3 protein
TRBD1	few	TRBV10-3	TRBJ1-1	TGTGCCATCAGGGGACAGGGGGCGCGGGACACTGAAGCTTTCTTT	CAIRGQGARDTEAFF
NA	few	TRBV6-1	TRBJ1-1	TGTGCCAGCAGTGAAGCTTGGGGCGGCAGAAACACTGAAGCTTTCTTT	CASSEAWGGRNTEAFF
TRBD1	NA	TRBV29-1	TRBJ1-2	TGCAGCGCCTGGACAGGGGGCGACTATGGCTACACCTTC	CSAWTGGDYGYTF
NA	few	TRBV2	TRBJ1-5	TGTGCCAGCAGTGAACTTCGGCAGACTCATCAGCCCCAGCATTTT	CASSELRQTHQPQHF
TRBD1	few	TRBV19	TRBJ2-1	TGTGCCAGTAGTCCCCGGGACAGGGGGTACAATGAGCAGTTCTTC	CASSPRDRGYNEQFF
NA	NA	TRBV29-1	TRBJ2-3	TGCAGCGCAGTGAAGGGTCGTACAGATACGCAGTATTTT	CSAVKGRTDTQYF
NA	few	TRBV3-1	TRBJ2-3	TGTGCCAGCAGGTGGCCGAAGATCACAGATACGCAGTATTTT	CASRWPKITDTQYF
TRBD1	few	TRBV5-1	TRBJ1-2	TGCGCCAGCAGCCGAAACCCAGGGGGTTGGAACTATGGCTACACCTTC	CASSRNPGGWNYGYTF
NA	few	TRBV13	TRBJ2-5	TGTGCCAGCAGCTTGACTAGAGGAGGTAGAGAGACCCAGTACTTC	CASSLTRGGRETQYF
TRBD1	NA	TRBV30	TRBJ1-2	TGTGCCAGCACCCGACAGGGTAACTATGGCTACACCTTC	CASTRQGNYGYTF
TRBD1	NA	TRBV25-1	TRBJ1-1	TGTGCCAGCAGTGGGGCCGACAGGGTCACTGAAGCTTTCTTT	CASSGADRVTEAFF
NA	NA	TRBV12-5	TRBJ2-3	TGTGCTAGTGGTTTCGGGACTCAAAGCACAGATACGCAGTATTTT	CASGFGTQSTDTQYF
TRBD2	many	TRBV6-1	TRBJ2-7	TGTGCCAGCAGGCTAGCGGGGGCCTACGAGCAGTACTTC	CASRLAGAYEQYF
TRBD1	NA	TRBV2	TRBJ1-5	TGTGCCAGCAGAGACAGGGACAAGGGCAATCAGCCCCAGCATTTT	CASRDRDKGNQPQHF
NA	NA	TRBV29-1	TRBJ1-1	TGCAGCGTTGAAGGACGGCAGAACACTGAAGCTTTCTTT	CSVEGRQNTEAFF
TRBD2	few	TRBV27	TRBJ2-5	TGTGCCAGCACCAACCAAGCGGGGGGGCCGGAGACCCAGTACTTC	CASTNQAGGPETQYF